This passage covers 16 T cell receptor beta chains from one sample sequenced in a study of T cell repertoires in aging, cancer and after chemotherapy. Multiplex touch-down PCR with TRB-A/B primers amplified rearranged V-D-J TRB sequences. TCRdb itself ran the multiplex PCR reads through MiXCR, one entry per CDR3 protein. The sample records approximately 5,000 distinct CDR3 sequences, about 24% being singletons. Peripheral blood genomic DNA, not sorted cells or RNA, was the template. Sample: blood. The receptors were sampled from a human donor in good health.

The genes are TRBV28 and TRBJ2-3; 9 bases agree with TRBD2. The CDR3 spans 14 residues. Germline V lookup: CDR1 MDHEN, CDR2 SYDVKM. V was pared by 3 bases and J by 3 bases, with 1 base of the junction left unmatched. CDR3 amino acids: CASSFLAGTDTQYF. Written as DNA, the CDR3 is TGTGCCAGCAGTTTTCTAGCGGGGACAGATACGCAGTATTTT.

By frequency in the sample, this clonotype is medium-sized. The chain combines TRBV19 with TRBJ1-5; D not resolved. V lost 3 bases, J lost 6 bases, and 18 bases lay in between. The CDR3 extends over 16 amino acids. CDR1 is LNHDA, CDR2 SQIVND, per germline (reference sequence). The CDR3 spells CASSILPDPRGQPQHF. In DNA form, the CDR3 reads TGTGCCAGTAGTATTCTCCCTGACCCACGGGGTCAGCCCCAGCATTTT. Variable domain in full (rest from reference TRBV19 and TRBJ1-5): DGGITQSPKYLFRKEGQNVTLSCEQNLNHDAMYWYRQDPGQGLRLIYYSQIVNDFQKGDIAEGYSVSREKKESFPLTVTSAQKNPTAFYLCASSILPDPRGQPQHFGDGTRLSIL.

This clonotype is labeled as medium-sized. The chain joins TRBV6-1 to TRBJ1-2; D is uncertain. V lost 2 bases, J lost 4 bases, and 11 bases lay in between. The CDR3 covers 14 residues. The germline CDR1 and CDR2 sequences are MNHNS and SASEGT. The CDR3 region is CASSERRTSYGYTF. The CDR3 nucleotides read TGTGCCAGCAGTGAACGGCGGACCTCCTATGGCTACACCTTC.

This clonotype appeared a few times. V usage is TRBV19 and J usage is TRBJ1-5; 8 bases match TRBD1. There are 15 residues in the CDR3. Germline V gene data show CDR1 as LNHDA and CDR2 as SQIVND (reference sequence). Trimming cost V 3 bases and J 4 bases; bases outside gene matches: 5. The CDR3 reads CASSIYRGENQPQHF. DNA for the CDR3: TGTGCCAGTAGTATTTACAGGGGGGAGAATCAGCCCCAGCATTTT.

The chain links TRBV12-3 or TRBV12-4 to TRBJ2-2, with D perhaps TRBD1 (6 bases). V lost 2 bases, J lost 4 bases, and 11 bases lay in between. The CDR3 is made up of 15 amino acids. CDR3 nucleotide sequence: TGTGCCAGCAGTTTATTAGGGGGTACCACCGGGGAGCTGTTTTTT. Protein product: CASSLLGGTTGELFF.

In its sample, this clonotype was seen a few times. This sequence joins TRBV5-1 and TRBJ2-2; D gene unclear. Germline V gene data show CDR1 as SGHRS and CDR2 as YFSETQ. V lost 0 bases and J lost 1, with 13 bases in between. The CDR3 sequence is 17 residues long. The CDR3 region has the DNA TGCGCCAGCAGCTTGGATCCCCGACAACAGAACACCGGGGAGCTGTTTTTT. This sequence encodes CASSLDPRQQNTGELFF.

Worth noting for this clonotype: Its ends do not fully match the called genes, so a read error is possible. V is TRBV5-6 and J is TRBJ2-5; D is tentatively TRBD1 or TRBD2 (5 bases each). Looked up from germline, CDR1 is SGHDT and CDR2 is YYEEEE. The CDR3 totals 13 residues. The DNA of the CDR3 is TGTGCCAGCAGCTTGGAGGACCTCGGGACCCGGTACTTC. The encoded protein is CASSLEDLGTRYF.

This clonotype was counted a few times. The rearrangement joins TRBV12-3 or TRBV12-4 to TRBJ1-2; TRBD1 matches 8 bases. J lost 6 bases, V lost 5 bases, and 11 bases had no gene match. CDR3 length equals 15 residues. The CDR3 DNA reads TGTGCCAGCAGTGTTTTTCAACAGGGGGAACATGGCTACACCTTC. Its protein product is CASSVFQQGEHGYTF.

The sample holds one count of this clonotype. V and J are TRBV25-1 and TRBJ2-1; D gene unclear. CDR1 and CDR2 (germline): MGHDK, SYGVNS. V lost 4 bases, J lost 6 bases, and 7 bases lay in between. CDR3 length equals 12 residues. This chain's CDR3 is CASSGRSNEQFF. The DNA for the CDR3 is TGTGCCAGCAGTGGGCGCAGCAATGAGCAGTTCTTC.

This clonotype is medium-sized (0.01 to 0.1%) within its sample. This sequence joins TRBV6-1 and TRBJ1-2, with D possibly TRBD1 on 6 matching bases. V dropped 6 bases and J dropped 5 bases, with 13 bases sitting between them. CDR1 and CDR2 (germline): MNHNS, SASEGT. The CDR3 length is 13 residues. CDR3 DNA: TGTGCCAGCAGGGCTCGGACAGTTTATGGCTACACCTTC. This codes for CASRARTVYGYTF.

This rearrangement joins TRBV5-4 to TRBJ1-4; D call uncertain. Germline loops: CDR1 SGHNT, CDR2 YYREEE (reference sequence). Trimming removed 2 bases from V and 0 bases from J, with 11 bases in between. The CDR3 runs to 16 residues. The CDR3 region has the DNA TGTGCCAGCAGCTTAGTAGATTTTGCAACTAATGAAAAACTGTTTTTT. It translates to CASSLVDFATNEKLFF.

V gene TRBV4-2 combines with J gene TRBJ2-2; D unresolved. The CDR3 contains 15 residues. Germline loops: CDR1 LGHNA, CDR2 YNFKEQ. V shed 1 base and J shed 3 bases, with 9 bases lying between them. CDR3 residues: CASSQAGPDTGELFF. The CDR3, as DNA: TGTGCCAGCAGCCAAGCTGGACCCGACACCGGGGAGCTGTTTTTT.

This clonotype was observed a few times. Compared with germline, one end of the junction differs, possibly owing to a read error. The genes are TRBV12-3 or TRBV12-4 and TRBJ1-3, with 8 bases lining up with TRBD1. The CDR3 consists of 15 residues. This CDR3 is CASSSFRDRSRRYDF. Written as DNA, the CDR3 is TGTGCCAGCAGCTCGTTCCGGGACAGGTCCAGAAGGTATGATTTT.

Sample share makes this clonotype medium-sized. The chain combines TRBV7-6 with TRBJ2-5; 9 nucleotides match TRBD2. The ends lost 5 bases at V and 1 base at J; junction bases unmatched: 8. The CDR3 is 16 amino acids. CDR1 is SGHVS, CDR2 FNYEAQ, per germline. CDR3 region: CASSIAQTSGQETQYF. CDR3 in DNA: TGTGCCAGCAGCATCGCCCAGACTAGCGGCCAAGAGACCCAGTACTTC.

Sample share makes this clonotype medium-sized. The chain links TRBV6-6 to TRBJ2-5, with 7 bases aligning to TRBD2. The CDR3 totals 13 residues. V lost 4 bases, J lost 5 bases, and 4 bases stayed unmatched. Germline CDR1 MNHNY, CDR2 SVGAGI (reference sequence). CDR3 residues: CASSFVGGETQYF. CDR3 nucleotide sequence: TGTGCCAGCAGTTTCGTCGGGGGGGAGACCCAGTACTTC.

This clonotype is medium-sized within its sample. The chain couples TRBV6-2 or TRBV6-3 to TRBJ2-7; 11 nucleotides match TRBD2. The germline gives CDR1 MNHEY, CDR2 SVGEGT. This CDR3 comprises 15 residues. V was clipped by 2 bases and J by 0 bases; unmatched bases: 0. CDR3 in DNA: TGTGCCAGCAGTTACGGACTAGCGGGCTCCTACGAGCAGTACTTC. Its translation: CASSYGLAGSYEQYF.